Sequencing of this TCR beta chain was carried out in a study of shared clonotypes between healthy human individuals. The study's findings and limits: The sharing of roughly 5% of naive CD4 clonotypes was seen across several donors.

The germline V gene encodes CDR1 SEHNR and CDR2 FQNEAQ (reference sequence). The CDR3 consists of 18 residues. V trimming: 3 bases; J trimming: 0 bases; junction bases outside the gene matches: 8. With respect to this clone: Antigen: not known.

Only in-frame clones appear in the TCRdb table, and some are missing; sequencing was by immunoSEQ multiplex PCR. The data hold hundreds of thousands of clones, with roughly 95% observed a single time. CD45RO-negative, CCR7-positively selected cells formed the naive CD8 fraction, excluding terminally differentiated effector memory CD45RA+ cells. Specimen: naive CD8+ T cells sorted from blood. V gene TRBV7-9 combines with J gene TRBJ1-3; 10 bases fit TRBD1. The sequence was obtained from a woman under 40 in good health. CDR3 region: CASSLGRTGGFSGNTIYF. CDR3 DNA sequence: TGTGCCAGCAGCTTGGGTCGGACAGGGGGGTTCTCTGGAAACACCATATATTTT. The variable domain in full, completed from reference TRBV7-9 and TRBJ1-3, reads DTGVSQNPRHKITKRGQNVTFRCDPISEHNRLYWYRQTLGQGPEFLTYFQNEAQLEKSRLLSDRFSAERPKGSFSTLEIQRTEQGDSAMYLCASSLGRTGGFSGNTIYFGEGSWLTVV.